This T cell receptor beta chain was recorded in a study of identical twins. Findings and limits, study-wide: Researchers reported excess low generation probability among twin-shared out-of-frame alpha sequences.

This clonotype was counted between two and nine times. What it recognizes is unknown. TCRdb re-derived calls from the 5' RACE reads in MiXCR, one entry per CDR3 protein. This table holds about 790,000 distinct CDR3 sequences, 18% found once. V shed 8 bases and J shed 2 bases, with 13 bases lying between them. CDR1 is DFQATT, CDR2 SNEGSKA, per germline (reference sequence). CDR3 length: 12 residues. This sample was shared with a second study, whose subject was T cells expressing NK-cell markers. From that paper: CD3+CD56+NKG2C+, CD3+CD56+NKG2C- and CD3+CD56-NKG2C+ T cells, once sorted, supplied the TCR beta repertoires. Similarly, these clonotypes led the CD3+CD56-NKG2C+ fraction as well in several donors.

The sample comprised PBMCs. This sequence was found in a young woman in good health. The genes are TRBV20-1 and TRBJ2-7, with D tentatively TRBD1 or TRBD2 (5 bases each). The CDR3 here is CSPRGRTYEQYF. For the CDR3, the DNA is TGCAGTCCCCGGGGACGGACCTACGAGCAGTACTTC.